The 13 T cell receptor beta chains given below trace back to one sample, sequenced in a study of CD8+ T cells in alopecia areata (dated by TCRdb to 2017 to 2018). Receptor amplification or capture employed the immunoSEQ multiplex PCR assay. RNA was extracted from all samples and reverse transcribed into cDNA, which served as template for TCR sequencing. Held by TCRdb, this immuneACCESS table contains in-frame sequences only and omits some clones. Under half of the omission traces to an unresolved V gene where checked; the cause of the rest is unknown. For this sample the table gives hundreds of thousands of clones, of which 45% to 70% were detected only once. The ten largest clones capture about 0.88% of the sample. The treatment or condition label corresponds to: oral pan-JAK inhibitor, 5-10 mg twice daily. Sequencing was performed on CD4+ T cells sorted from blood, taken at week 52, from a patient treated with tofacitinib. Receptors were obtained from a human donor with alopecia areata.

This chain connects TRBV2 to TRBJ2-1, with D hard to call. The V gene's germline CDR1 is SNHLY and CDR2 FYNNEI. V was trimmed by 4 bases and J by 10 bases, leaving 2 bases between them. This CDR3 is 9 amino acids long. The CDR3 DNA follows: TGTGCCAGCAGTGGCGAGCAGTTCTTC. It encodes CASSGEQFF.

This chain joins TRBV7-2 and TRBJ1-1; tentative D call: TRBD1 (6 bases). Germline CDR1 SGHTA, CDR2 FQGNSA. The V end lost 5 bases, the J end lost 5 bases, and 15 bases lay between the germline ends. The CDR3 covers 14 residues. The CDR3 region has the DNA TGTGCCAGCAGCCCACAGGTTCAGGGGACTGAAGCTTTCTTT. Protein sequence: CASSPQVQGTEAFF. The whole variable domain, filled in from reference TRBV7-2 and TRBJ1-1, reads GAGVSQSPSNKVTEKGKDVELRCDPISGHTALYWYRQSLGQGLEFLIYFQGNSAPDKSGLPSDRFSAERTGGSVSTLTIQRTQQEDSAVYLCASSPQVQGTEAFFGQGTRLTVV.

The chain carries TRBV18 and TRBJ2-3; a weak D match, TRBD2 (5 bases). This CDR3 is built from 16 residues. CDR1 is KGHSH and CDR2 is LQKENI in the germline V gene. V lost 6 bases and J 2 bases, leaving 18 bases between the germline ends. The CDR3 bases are TGTGCCAGCTCGCTACCGGCCGGACTCACCACAGATACGCAGTATTTT. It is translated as CASSLPAGLTTDTQYF.

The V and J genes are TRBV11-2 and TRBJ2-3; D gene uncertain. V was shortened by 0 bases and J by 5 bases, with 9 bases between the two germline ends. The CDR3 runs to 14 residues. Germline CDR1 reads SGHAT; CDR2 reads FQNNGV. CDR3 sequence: CASSLERVVDTQYF. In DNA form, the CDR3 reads TGTGCCAGCAGCTTAGAACGTGTCGTAGATACGCAGTATTTT.

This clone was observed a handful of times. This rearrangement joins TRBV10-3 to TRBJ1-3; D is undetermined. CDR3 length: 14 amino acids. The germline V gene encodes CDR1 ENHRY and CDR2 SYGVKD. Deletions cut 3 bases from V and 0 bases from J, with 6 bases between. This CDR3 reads CAISDPSSGNTIYF. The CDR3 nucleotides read TGTGCCATCAGTGATCCAAGCTCTGGAAACACCATATATTTT.

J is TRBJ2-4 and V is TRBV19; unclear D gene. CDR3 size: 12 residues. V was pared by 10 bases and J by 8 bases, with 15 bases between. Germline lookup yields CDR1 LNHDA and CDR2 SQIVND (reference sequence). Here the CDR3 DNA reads TGTGCCACCCGGGCCCTTGGAGACATTCAGTACTTC. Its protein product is CATRALGDIQYF.

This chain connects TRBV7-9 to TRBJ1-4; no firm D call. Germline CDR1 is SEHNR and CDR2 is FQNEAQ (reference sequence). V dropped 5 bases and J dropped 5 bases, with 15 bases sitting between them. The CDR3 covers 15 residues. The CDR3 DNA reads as TGTGCCAGCAGCCCCTTGTGGGGATTGAATGAAAAACTGTTTTTT. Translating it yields CASSPLWGLNEKLFF.

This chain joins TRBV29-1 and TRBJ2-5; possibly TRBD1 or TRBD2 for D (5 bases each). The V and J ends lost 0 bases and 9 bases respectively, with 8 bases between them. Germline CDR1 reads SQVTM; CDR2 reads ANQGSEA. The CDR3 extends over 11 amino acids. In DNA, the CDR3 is TGCAGCGTTGAAGATCGAGGGGCCCAGTACTTC. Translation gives CSVEDRGAQYF. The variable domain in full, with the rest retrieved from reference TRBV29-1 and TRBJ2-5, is SAVISQKPSRDICQRGTSLTIQCQVDSQVTMMFWYRQQPGQSLTLIATANQGSEATYESGFVIDKFPISRPNLTFSTLTVSNMSPEDSSIYLCSVEDRGAQYFGPGTRLLVL.

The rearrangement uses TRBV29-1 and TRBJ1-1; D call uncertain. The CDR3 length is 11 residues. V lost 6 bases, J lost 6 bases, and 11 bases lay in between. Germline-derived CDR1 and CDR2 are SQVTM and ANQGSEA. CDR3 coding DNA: TGCAGCGTGTCGGCCGTTGCTGAAGCTTTCTTT. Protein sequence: CSVSAVAEAFF.

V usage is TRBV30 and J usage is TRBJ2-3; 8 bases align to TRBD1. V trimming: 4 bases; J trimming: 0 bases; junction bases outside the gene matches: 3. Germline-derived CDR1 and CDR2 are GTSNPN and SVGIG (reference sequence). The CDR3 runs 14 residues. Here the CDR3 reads CAWNQGASTDTQYF. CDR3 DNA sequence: TGTGCCTGGAACCAGGGGGCTAGCACAGATACGCAGTATTTT.

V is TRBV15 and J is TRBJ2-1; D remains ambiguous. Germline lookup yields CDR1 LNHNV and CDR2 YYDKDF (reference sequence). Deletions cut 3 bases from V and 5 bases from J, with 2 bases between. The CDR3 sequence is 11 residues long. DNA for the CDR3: TGTGCCACCAGCAGGAACAATGAGCAGTTCTTC. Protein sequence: CATSRNNEQFF.

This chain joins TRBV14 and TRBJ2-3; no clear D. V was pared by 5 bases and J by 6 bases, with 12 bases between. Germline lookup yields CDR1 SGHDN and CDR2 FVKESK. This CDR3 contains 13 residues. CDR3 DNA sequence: TGTGCCAGCAGCTACAACGGTTTCGATACGCAGTATTTT. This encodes CASSYNGFDTQYF. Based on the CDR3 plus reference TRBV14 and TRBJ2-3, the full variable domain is EAGVTQFPSHSVIEKGQTVTLRCDPISGHDNLYWYRRVMGKEIKFLLHFVKESKQDESGMPNNRFLAERTGGTYSTLKVQPAELEDSGVYFCASSYNGFDTQYFGPGTRLTVL.

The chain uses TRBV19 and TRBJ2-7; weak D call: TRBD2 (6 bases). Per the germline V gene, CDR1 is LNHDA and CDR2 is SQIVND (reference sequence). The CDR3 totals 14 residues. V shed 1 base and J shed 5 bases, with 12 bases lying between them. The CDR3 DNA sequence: TGTGCCAGTAGTATAGCCCGGGGGACCAACGAGCAGTACTTC. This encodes CASSIARGTNEQYF.